One TCR beta chain is described in this entry. What it binds is not known. These data belong to a study of T cell responses to AZD1222 COVID-19 vaccine. Study-wide results and limits: Sampling that yielded the repertoires occurred only after the peak T cell response.

Sequencing used immunoSEQ multiplex PCR; TCRdb keeps in-frame clones, though not all of them. This sample yields about 83,000 clones, of which roughly 90% are seen a single time; approximately 4.5% belongs to the top ten. The CDR3 has 16 residues. V dropped 5 bases and J dropped 0 bases, with 14 bases sitting between them. Looked up from germline, CDR1 is SGHTA and CDR2 is FQGNSA. The sequencing used peripheral blood, collected on day 0 of MenACWY control vaccination. The chain is built from TRBV7-2 and TRBJ1-5; D perhaps matches TRBD1 (5 bases). This receptor was taken from an adult in good health. CDR3 loop: CASSPWWGTSNQPQHF. DNA for the CDR3: TGTGCCAGCAGCCCGTGGTGGGGGACTAGCAATCAGCCCCAGCATTTT. Full variable domain (missing parts from reference TRBV7-2 and TRBJ1-5): GAGVSQSPSNKVTEKGKDVELRCDPISGHTALYWYRQSLGQGLEFLIYFQGNSAPDKSGLPSDRFSAERTGGSVSTLTIQRTQQEDSAVYLCASSPWWGTSNQPQHFGDGTRLSIL.